The 29 T cell receptor beta chains in this list originate from one sample, sequenced in a study of OX40 agonist ivuxolimab in advanced cancers. The data were produced by immunoSEQ multiplex PCR, yet TCRdb's version contains in-frame clones alone and is incomplete. The sample carries about 73,000 clones, roughly nine tenths recorded once. Here the sequenced sample was CD4+ or CD8+ T cells sorted from blood, taken in a trial of the OX40 agonist ivuxolimab. The receptors were gathered from an adult with an advanced solid tumor such as melanoma, head and neck, liver or kidney cancer.

V usage is TRBV5-1 and J usage is TRBJ1-2; D is possibly TRBD1 (6 bases). Trimming removed 3 bases at V and 2 bases at J, with 11 bases between. Germline V CDR1 and CDR2: SGHRS, YFSETQ. The CDR3 contains 14 residues. The CDR3 sequence is CASSSEQGNYGYTF. The CDR3 DNA is TGCGCCAGCAGCTCGGAACAGGGAAACTATGGCTACACCTTC.

The rearrangement joins TRBV7-7 to TRBJ2-3, with TRBD1 identical over 7 bases. Germline V gene data show CDR1 as SSHAT and CDR2 as FNYEAQ (reference sequence). The CDR3 runs 14 residues. Trimming at V came to 5 bases and at J to 5 bases, leaving 7 bases not matched to a gene. The CDR3 DNA is TGTGCCAGCAGCCTTACAGGGGTGGGAGATACGCAGTATTTT. Protein sequence: CASSLTGVGDTQYF.

This chain joins TRBV9 and TRBJ1-2, with 11 bases lining up with TRBD1. With V trimmed by 4 bases and J by 4 bases, 12 bases remained unmatched. Germline V lookup: CDR1 SGDLS, CDR2 YYNGEE. CDR3 length: 17 residues. For the CDR3, the DNA is TGTGCCAGCAGCCCGCGTCTGGCCGGACAGGGGGCCTATGGCTACACCTTC. It codes for CASSPRLAGQGAYGYTF.

V gene TRBV5-1 combines with J gene TRBJ2-7; 7 positions match TRBD1. From germline, CDR1 is SGHRS and CDR2 YFSETQ. CDR3 length: 15 residues. V dropped 2 bases and J dropped 4; count of bases not matched to a gene: 9. CDR3 sequence reads: CASSFTAGGSYEQYF. CDR3 nucleotide sequence: TGCGCCAGCAGCTTTACGGCAGGGGGTTCTTACGAGCAGTACTTC.

To note about this clone: One junction end disagrees with the germline gene, perhaps due to a read error. This chain links TRBV5-1 with TRBJ2-3; TRBD2 matches at 7 bases. This CDR3 is 16 amino acids long. Germline CDR1 and CDR2: SGHRS and YFSETQ. Written as DNA, the CDR3 is TGCGCCAGCAGCTTGGTGGGACTACGGGGAACAGATATGCAGTATTTT. Translating gives CASSLVGLRGTDMQYF. Looking up the rest from reference TRBV5-1 and TRBJ2-3 gives the full variable domain: KAGVTQTPRYLIKTRGQQVTLSCSPISGHRSVSWYQQTPGQGLQFLFEYFSETQRNKGNFPGRFSGRQFSNSRSEMNVSTLELGDSALYLCASSLVGLRGTDMQYFGPGTRLTVL.

As DNA, the CDR3 is TGTGCCAGCAGCCCGAGCAGGGGACTTCTAGCCAAAAACATTCAGTACTTC. This gives the protein CASSPSRGLLAKNIQYF. This chain connects TRBV5-4 to TRBJ2-4, with D perhaps being TRBD1 or TRBD2 (6 bases each). Germline loops: CDR1 SGHNT, CDR2 YYREEE (reference sequence). The CDR3 is made up of 17 amino acids. Trimming removed 4 bases from V and 0 bases from J, with 17 bases in between.

The J gene is TRBJ2-7, the V gene TRBV19; a possible D gene is TRBD1 (5 bases). V shed 4 bases and J shed 6 bases, with 7 bases lying between them. The V gene's germline CDR1 is LNHDA and CDR2 SQIVND (reference sequence). CDR3 size: 11 residues. The CDR3 DNA sequence: TGTGCCAGTAGTAGGGGCCTCGAGCAGTACTTC. Amino acids: CASSRGLEQYF. Using reference TRBV19 and TRBJ2-7 for the parts outside the CDR3, the full variable domain is DGGITQSPKYLFRKEGQNVTLSCEQNLNHDAMYWYRQDPGQGLRLIYYSQIVNDFQKGDIAEGYSVSREKKESFPLTVTSAQKNPTAFYLCASSRGLEQYFGPGTRLTVT.

The rearrangement uses TRBV19 and TRBJ1-3, with 10 bases lining up with TRBD1. Germline lookup yields CDR1 LNHDA and CDR2 SQIVND (reference sequence). CDR3 length: 17 residues. J was trimmed by 0 bases and V by 10 bases; bases with no gene match: 12. The CDR3: CATNPGTGVRSGNTIYF. The DNA of the CDR3 is TGTGCCACCAACCCCGGGACAGGGGTTCGCTCTGGAAACACCATATATTTT.

This clone has only one observation. The rearrangement joins TRBV6-6 to TRBJ1-5, with TRBD1 matching over 9 bases. V shed 4 bases, J shed 6 bases, and the junction held 4 bases outside the gene matches. This CDR3 contains 14 residues. The germline V gene has CDR1 MNHNY and CDR2 SVGAGI (reference sequence). CDR3 nucleotide sequence: TGTGCCAGCAGTTTGACAGGGGGTCGTCAGCCCCAGCATTTT. Translating it yields CASSLTGGRQPQHF.

V usage is TRBV27 and J usage is TRBJ2-1, with TRBD2 matching 9 bases. The CDR3 spans 15 residues. CDR1 MNHEY and CDR2 SMNVEV come from the germline V gene (reference sequence). V shed 5 bases, J shed 9 bases, and the junction held 11 bases outside the gene matches. CDR3 residues: CASSPRGGRASEQFF. CDR3 coding DNA: TGTGCCAGCAGTCCCCGGGGCGGGAGGGCGAGTGAGCAGTTCTTC.

This sequence joins TRBV19 and TRBJ1-1, with D possibly TRBD1 on 6 matching bases. This CDR3 has 13 residues. V lost 6 bases, J lost 6 bases, and 14 bases lay in between. From germline, CDR1 is LNHDA and CDR2 SQIVND (reference sequence). The CDR3 nucleotides read TGTGCCAGTAGCCATTTGGGACACCCTGAAGCTTTCTTT. Translation: CASSHLGHPEAFF.

V is TRBV6-1 and J is TRBJ1-4, with TRBD1 matching 7 bases. Germline CDR1 MNHNS, CDR2 SASEGT. V trimming: 6 bases; J trimming: 8 bases; junction bases outside the gene matches: 12. The CDR3 runs 15 residues. In DNA form, the CDR3 reads TGTGCCAGCAGCCAAGGACAGGCCAGGGAGGAAAAACTGTTTTTT. Translating gives CASSQGQAREEKLFF.

This rearrangement joins TRBV7-9 to TRBJ1-2, with TRBD1 identical over 8 bases. The CDR3 has 14 amino acids. Germline loops: CDR1 SEHNR, CDR2 FQNEAQ (reference sequence). The junction had 4 bases not matched to a gene; V was cut back by 3 bases and J by 4 bases. DNA of the CDR3: TGTGCCAGCAGCTTCTCAGACAGGGGCTATGGCTACACCTTC. Amino acid sequence: CASSFSDRGYGYTF.

The V and J genes are TRBV2 and TRBJ1-2; D not resolved. The germline CDR1 and CDR2 sequences are SNHLY and FYNNEI. V lost 5 bases, J lost 7 bases, and 11 bases lay in between. CDR3 length: 12 amino acids. CDR3 amino acids: CASSRPGLGYTF. CDR3 DNA sequence: TGTGCCAGCAGTAGGCCCGGCCTTGGCTACACCTTC.

This chain uses TRBV6-6 with TRBJ2-7; perhaps TRBD2 as D (5 bases). The CDR3 has 13 residues. V shed 6 bases and J shed 6 bases, with 15 bases lying between them. Germline assignment: CDR1 MNHNY and CDR2 SVGAGI (reference sequence). This CDR3 is CASRLDSGGEQYF. The CDR3 bases are TGTGCCAGCAGACTCGACTCTGGAGGCGAGCAGTACTTC.

This chain uses TRBV6-1 with TRBJ1-1, with 7 bases identical to TRBD1. The CDR3 extends over 12 amino acids. Germline assignment: CDR1 MNHNS and CDR2 SASEGT. The V segment lost 8 bases and the J segment 5 bases; nucleotides outside the gene matches: 5. The CDR3 nucleotides are TGTGCCAGCGCGACAGGGCGGACTGAAGCTTTCTTT. This gives the protein CASATGRTEAFF.

The chain recombines TRBV18 with TRBJ2-5; 7 nucleotides line up with TRBD1. This CDR3 has 14 residues. Losses at the gene ends were 2 bases for V and 9 bases for J; bases not matched to a gene: 9. Per germline, CDR1 KGHSH and CDR2 LQKENI. The CDR3 DNA follows: TGTGCCAGCTCACCAGGGCAGGGGGAGATTCCCCAGTACTTC. This sequence encodes CASSPGQGEIPQYF. The whole variable domain, filled in from reference TRBV18 and TRBJ2-5, reads NAGVMQNPRHLVRRRGQEARLRCSPMKGHSHVYWYRQLPEEGLKFMVYLQKENIIDESGMPKERFSAEFPKEGPSILRIQQVVRGDSAAYFCASSPGQGEIPQYFGPGTRLLVL.

This chain uses TRBV18 with TRBJ2-1; 9 bases map to TRBD1. After removal of 4 bases from V and 7 bases from J, the junction contained 5 bases not matched to a gene. The CDR3 loop spans 14 amino acids. Germline loops: CDR1 KGHSH, CDR2 LQKENI. CDR3 residues: CASSLRTGENEQFF. The CDR3 bases are TGTGCCAGCTCACTAAGGACAGGGGAGAATGAGCAGTTCTTC.

The chain joins TRBV19 to TRBJ1-6; TRBD1 aligns across 8 bases. Germline assignment: CDR1 LNHDA and CDR2 SQIVND (reference sequence). The CDR3 covers 15 residues. V trimming: 3 bases; J trimming: 7 bases; junction bases outside the gene matches: 5. The DNA of the CDR3 is TGTGCCAGTAGTATTACGGGGACAGGAAATTCACCCCTCCACTTT. It is translated as CASSITGTGNSPLHF.

The sample holds one count of this clone. The rearrangement joins TRBV27 to TRBJ1-2, with a possible D match to TRBD1 (5 bases). This CDR3 comprises 16 residues. With 2 bases removed from V and 3 bases from J, the gap between germline ends came to 16 bases. The germline V gene has CDR1 MNHEY and CDR2 SMNVEV (reference sequence). In DNA form, the CDR3 reads TGTGCCAGCAGTTTAGGTTGGGGAGGGGAAGACTATGGCTACACCTTC. Protein product: CASSLGWGGEDYGYTF.

Only one count was recorded for this clone. This chain links TRBV6-6 with TRBJ1-1; 10 bases match TRBD1. From germline, CDR1 is MNHNY and CDR2 SVGAGI (reference sequence). The ends lost 6 bases at V and 4 bases at J; junction bases unmatched: 5. The CDR3 spans 14 residues. CDR3 amino acids: CASRGQGLGTEAFF. The CDR3 DNA reads TGTGCCAGCAGGGGACAGGGGTTGGGCACTGAAGCTTTCTTT.

This clone has just one count. This chain links TRBV7-2 with TRBJ1-5; D remains ambiguous. Per the germline V gene, CDR1 is SGHTA and CDR2 is FQGNSA. The CDR3 contains 15 residues. Trimming removed 5 bases from V and 1 base from J, with 12 bases in between. The CDR3 here is CASSLSSLSNQPQHF. The CDR3, as DNA: TGTGCCAGCAGCCTTTCAAGTTTAAGCAATCAGCCCCAGCATTTT.

In this sample, this clone turned up a few times. The chain links TRBV7-2 to TRBJ2-1, with a tentative D call TRBD2 (5 bases). The germline gives CDR1 SGHTA, CDR2 FQGNSA. There are 14 residues in the CDR3. V lost 4 bases and J lost 9, with 16 bases in between. The CDR3 bases are TGTGCCAGCAGCTCTTGGACCCAGCGGATTGAGCAGTTCTTC. It translates to CASSSWTQRIEQFF.

A single count supports this clone. J is TRBJ1-1 and V is TRBV4-1; D remains unclear. V was trimmed by 0 bases and J by 1 base, leaving 12 bases between them. The CDR3 totals 16 residues. Germline values: CDR1 MGHRA, CDR2 YSYEKL. CDR3 sequence reads: CASSQDQRGWNTEAFF. The CDR3 region has the DNA TGCGCCAGCAGCCAAGATCAGCGGGGATGGAACACTGAAGCTTTCTTT.

The rearrangement uses TRBV2 and TRBJ2-6, with 7 nucleotides matching TRBD1. With 7 bases clipped from V and 0 bases from J, the junction kept 6 bases outside the gene matches. The length of the CDR3 is 16 residues. CDR1 and CDR2 (germline): SNHLY, FYNNEI. The CDR3 sequence is CASTMTGISGANVLTF. CDR3 coding DNA: TGTGCCAGCACCATGACAGGGATCTCTGGGGCCAACGTCCTGACTTTC.

This clone was seen only a few times. V and J are TRBV10-1 and TRBJ1-6, with D unresolved. The CDR3 sequence is 13 residues long. CDR1 is WNHNN and CDR2 is SYGVQD in the germline V gene (reference sequence). The germline V and J ends were trimmed by 6 bases and 9 bases, with 12 bases remaining between them. The CDR3 reads CASSPSWSSPLHF. The CDR3 DNA is TGCGCCAGCAGCCCTTCCTGGAGTTCACCCCTCCACTTT.

The chain has TRBV5-5 and TRBJ2-6; D unresolved. Trimming left V 4 bases short and J 0 bases short, with 5 bases between. The CDR3 totals 14 residues. Per the germline V gene, CDR1 is SGHKS and CDR2 is YYEKEE (reference sequence). The DNA of the CDR3 is TGTGCCAGCAGCCTCATCTCTGGGGCCAACGTCCTGACTTTC. Amino acid sequence: CASSLISGANVLTF.

The chain couples TRBV11-2 to TRBJ1-5; 7 nucleotides line up with TRBD1. The V gene end was trimmed by 5 bases and the J gene end by 2 bases; junction bases not matched to a gene: 9. The CDR3 extends over 16 amino acids. Per germline, CDR1 SGHAT and CDR2 FQNNGV. CDR3 protein: CASSPRGGTGNQPQHF. CDR3 DNA sequence: TGTGCCAGCAGCCCTCGTGGGGGGACAGGCAATCAGCCCCAGCATTTT.

V is TRBV14 and J is TRBJ2-2; the D is unclear. The germline V gene encodes CDR1 SGHDN and CDR2 FVKESK. V was pared by 3 bases and J by 5 bases, with 19 bases between. The length of the CDR3 is 17 residues. The chain's CDR3 is CASSHSQALRRTGELFF. In DNA form, the CDR3 reads TGTGCCAGCAGCCATTCCCAGGCCCTTCGTCGAACCGGGGAGCTGTTTTTT.